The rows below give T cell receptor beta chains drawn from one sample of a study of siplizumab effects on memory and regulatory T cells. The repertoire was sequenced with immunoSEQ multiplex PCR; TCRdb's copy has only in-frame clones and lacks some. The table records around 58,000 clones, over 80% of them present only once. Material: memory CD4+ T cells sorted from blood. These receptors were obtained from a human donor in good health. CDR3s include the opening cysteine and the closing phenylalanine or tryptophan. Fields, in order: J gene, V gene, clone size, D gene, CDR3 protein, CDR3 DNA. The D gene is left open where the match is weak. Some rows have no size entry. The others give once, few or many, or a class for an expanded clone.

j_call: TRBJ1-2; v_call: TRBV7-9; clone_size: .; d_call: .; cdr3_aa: CASSWTDYGYTF; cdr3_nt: TGTGCCAGCAGCTGGACGGATTATGGCTACACCTTC
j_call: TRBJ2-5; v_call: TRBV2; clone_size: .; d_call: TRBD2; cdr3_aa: CASRSGRGGETQYF; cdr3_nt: TGTGCCAGCAGGAGCGGGAGGGGAGGTGAGACCCAGTACTTC
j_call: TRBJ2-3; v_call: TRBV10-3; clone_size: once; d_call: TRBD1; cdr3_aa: CAISERGQAVVDTQYF; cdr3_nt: TGTGCCATCAGTGAGCGGGGACAGGCAGTAGTAGATACGCAGTATTTT
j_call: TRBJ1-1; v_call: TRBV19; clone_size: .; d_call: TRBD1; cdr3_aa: CASSPGRTGGAAEAFF; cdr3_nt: TGTGCCAGTAGTCCCGGACGGACAGGTGGGGCGGCTGAAGCTTTCTTT
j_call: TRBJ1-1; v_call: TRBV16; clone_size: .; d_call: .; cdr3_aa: CASTSLGVANTEAFF; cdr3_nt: TGTGCCAGCACCTCTCTGGGGGTAGCGAACACTGAAGCTTTCTTT
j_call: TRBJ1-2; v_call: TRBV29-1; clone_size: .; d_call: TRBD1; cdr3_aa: CSVSQGAYGYTF; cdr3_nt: TGCAGCGTATCACAGGGGGCCTATGGCTACACCTTC
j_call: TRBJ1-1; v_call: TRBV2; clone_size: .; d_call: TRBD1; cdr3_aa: CASSWTGRTEAFF; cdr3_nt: TGTGCCAGCAGTTGGACAGGGCGGACTGAAGCTTTCTTT
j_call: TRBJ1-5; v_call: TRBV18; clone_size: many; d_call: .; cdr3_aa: CASSHREGHQPQHF; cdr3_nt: TGTGCCAGCTCACACAGGGAGGGACATCAGCCCCAGCATTTT
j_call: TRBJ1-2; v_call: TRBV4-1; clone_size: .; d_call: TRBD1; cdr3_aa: CASSQDRDSSYGYTF; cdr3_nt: TGCGCCAGCAGCCAAGATCGGGACAGCTCCTATGGCTACACCTTC
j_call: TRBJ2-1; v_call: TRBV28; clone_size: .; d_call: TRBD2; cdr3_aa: CASSSLPGLAGGRSLNEQFF; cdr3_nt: TGTGCCAGCAGCTCACTTCCGGGACTAGCGGGAGGGCGTAGCTTGAATGAGCAGTTCTTC
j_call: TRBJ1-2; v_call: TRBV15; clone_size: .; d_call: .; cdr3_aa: CATRLSTGTHGYTF; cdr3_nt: TGTGCCACCAGACTTTCCACAGGGACCCATGGCTACACCTTC
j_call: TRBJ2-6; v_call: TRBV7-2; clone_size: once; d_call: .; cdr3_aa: CASSLDWAGANVLTF; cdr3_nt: TGTGCCAGCAGCTTAGACTGGGCTGGGGCCAACGTCCTGACTTTC
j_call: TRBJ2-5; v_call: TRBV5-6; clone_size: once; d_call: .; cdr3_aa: CASSLGGGALETQYF; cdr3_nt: TGTGCCAGCAGCTTGGGAGGGGGGGCGTTGGAGACCCAGTACTTC
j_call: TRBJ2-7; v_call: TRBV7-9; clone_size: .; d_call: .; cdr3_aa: CASSPWAGDSYEQYF; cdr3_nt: TGTGCCAGCAGCCCCTGGGCAGGAGACAGCTACGAGCAGTACTTC
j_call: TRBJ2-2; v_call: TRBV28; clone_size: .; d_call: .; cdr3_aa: CASSLSITNTGELFF; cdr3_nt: TGTGCCAGCAGTTTGTCTATTACGAACACCGGGGAGCTGTTTTTT
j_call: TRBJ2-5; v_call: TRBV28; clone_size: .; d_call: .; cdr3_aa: CASTGPLGETQYF; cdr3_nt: TGTGCCAGCACCGGGCCTTTAGGAGAGACCCAGTACTTC
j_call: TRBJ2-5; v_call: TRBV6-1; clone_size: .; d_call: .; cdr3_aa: CASFEGRETQYF; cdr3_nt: TGTGCCAGCTTCGAAGGGAGGGAGACCCAGTACTTC
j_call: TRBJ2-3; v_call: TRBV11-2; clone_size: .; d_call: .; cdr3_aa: CASSLEGGHGDTQYF; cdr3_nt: TGTGCCAGCAGCTTAGAGGGAGGCCACGGAGATACGCAGTATTTT
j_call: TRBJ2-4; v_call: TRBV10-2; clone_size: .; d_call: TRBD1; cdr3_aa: CASMKQGNKNIQYF; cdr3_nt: TGCGCCAGCATGAAACAGGGGAATAAGAACATTCAGTACTTC
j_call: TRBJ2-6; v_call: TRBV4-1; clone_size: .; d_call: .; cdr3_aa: CASSLGSGANVLTF; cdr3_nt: TGCGCCAGCAGCCTCGGCTCTGGGGCCAACGTCCTGACTTTC
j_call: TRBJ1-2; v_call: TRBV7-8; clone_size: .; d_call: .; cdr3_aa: CASSPGRYF; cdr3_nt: TGTGCCAGCAGTCCGGGACGATACTTC
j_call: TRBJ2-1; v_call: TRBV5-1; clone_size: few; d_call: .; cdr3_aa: CASSVPTGFYANEQFF; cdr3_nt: TGCGCCAGCAGCGTACCCACAGGATTTTATGCCAATGAGCAGTTCTTC
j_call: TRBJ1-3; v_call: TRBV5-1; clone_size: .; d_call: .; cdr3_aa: CASSWGDNSGNTIYF; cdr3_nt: TGCGCCAGCAGCTGGGGGGACAACTCTGGAAACACCATATATTTT
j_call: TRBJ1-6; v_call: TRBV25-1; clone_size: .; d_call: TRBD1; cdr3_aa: CASSDREVYSPLHF; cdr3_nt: TGTGCCAGCTCCGACAGGGAGGTCTATTCACCCCTCCACTTT
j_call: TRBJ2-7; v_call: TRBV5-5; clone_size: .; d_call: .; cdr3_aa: CASSSSWGAFNEQYF; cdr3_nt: TGTGCCAGCAGTAGTTCATGGGGCGCCTTCAACGAGCAGTACTTC
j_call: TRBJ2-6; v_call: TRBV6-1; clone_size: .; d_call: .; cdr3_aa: CASSVAGRSSGANVLTF; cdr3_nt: TGTGCCAGCAGTGTGGCGGGACGGAGCTCTGGGGCCAACGTCCTGACTTTC
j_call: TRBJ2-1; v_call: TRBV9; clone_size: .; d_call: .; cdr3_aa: CASGERVKNEQFF; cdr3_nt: TGTGCCAGCGGGGAGCGGGTTAAAAATGAGCAGTTCTTC
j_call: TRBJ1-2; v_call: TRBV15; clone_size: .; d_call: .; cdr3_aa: CATSILGVGNYGYTF; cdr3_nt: TGTGCCACCAGCATTCTCGGGGTGGGGAACTATGGCTACACCTTC
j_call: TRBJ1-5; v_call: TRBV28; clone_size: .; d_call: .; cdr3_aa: CASSLIDRTYNQPQHF; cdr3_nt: TGTGCCAGCAGTTTAATAGACAGAACGTACAATCAGCCCCAGCATTTT
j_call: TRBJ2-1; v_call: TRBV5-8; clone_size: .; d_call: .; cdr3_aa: CASSQFQGNSYNEQFF; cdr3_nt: TGTGCCAGCAGCCAGTTCCAGGGCAACTCCTACAATGAGCAGTTCTTC
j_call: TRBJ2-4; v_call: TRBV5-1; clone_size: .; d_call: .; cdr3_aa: CASSLIPRPEAKNIQYF; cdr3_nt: TGCGCCAGCAGCTTGATTCCGCGCCCAGAGGCCAAAAACATTCAGTACTTC
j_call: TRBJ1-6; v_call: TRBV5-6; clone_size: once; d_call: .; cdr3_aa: CASSSRDGGYNSPLHF; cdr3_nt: TGTGCCAGCAGCTCCAGGGACGGTGGCTATAATTCACCCCTCCACTTT
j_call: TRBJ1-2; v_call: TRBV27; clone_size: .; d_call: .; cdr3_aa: CASSISHGSVAGYTF; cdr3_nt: TGTGCCAGCAGTATATCACACGGATCTGTTGCTGGCTACACCTTC
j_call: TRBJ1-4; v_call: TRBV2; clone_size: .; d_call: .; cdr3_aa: CASSFGATNEKLFF; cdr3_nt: TGTGCCAGCAGTTTTGGTGCAACTAATGAAAAACTGTTTTTT
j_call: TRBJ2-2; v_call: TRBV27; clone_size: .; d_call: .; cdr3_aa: CASSFRSTGELFF; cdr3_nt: TGTGCCAGCAGTTTCCGCAGCACCGGGGAGCTGTTTTTT
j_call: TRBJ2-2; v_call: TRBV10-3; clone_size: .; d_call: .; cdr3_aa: CAITIVWGVNTGELFF; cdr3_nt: TGTGCCATCACCATCGTCTGGGGGGTAAACACCGGGGAGCTGTTTTTT
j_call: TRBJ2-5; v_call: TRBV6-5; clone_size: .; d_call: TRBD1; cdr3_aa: CASSYGQGAAETQYF; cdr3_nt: TGTGCCAGCAGTTACGGGCAGGGGGCTGCGGAGACCCAGTACTTC
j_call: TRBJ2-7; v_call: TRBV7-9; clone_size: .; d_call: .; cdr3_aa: CASSPRLGGTKGGSYEQYF; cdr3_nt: TGTGCCAGCAGCCCAAGATTAGGGGGTACGAAAGGGGGCTCCTACGAGCAGTACTTC
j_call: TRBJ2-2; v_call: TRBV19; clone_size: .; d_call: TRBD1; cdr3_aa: CASKRQGANTGELFF; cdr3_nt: TGTGCCAGTAAAAGACAGGGGGCGAACACCGGGGAGCTGTTTTTT
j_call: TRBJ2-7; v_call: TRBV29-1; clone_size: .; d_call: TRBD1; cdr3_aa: CSVVPGTGFYEQYF; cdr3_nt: TGCAGCGTTGTTCCGGGGACAGGGTTCTACGAGCAGTACTTC
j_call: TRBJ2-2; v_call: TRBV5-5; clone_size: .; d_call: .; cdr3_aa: CASSYPARELFF; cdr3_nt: TGTGCCAGCAGCTATCCGGCCCGGGAGCTGTTTTTT
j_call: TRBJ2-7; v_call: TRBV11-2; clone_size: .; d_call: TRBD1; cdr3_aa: CASSLQTGGAFPHEQYF; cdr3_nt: TGTGCCAGCAGCTTACAAACAGGGGGCGCATTCCCTCACGAGCAGTACTTC
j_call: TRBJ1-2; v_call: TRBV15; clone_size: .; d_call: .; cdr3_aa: CATSREAGRRYTF; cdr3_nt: TGTGCCACCAGCAGAGAGGCAGGGCGACGCTACACCTTC
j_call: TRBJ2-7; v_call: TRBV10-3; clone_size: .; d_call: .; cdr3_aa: CAISETREQYF; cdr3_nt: TGTGCCATCAGTGAAACGAGGGAGCAGTACTTC
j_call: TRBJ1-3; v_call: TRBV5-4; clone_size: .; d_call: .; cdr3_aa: CASSLWEVSGNTIYF; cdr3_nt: TGTGCCAGCAGCTTATGGGAAGTATCTGGAAACACCATATATTTT
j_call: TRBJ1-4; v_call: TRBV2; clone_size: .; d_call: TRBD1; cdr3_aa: CASSGQGATNEKLFF; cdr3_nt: TGTGCCAGCAGTGGACAGGGGGCAACTAATGAAAAACTGTTTTTT
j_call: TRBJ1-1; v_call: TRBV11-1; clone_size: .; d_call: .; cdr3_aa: CASSPRPGGTEAFF; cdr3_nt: TGTGCCAGCAGCCCCCGACCCGGAGGGACTGAAGCTTTCTTT
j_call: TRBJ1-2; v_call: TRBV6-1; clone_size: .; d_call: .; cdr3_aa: CASSEIGASRGYTF; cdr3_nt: TGTGCCAGCAGTGAAATAGGCGCGTCGCGTGGCTACACCTTC
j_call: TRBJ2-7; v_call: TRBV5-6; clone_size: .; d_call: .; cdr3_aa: CASSPNKGQSSSTQYF; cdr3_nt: TGTGCCAGCAGCCCGAATAAAGGACAGTCGTCCTCCACGCAGTACTTC
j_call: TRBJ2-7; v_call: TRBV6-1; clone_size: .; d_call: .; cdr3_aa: CASSEYEQYF; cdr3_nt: TGTGCCAGCAGTGAGTACGAGCAGTACTTC
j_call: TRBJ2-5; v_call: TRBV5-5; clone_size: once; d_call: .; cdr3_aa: CASSWEETQYF; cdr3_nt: TGTGCCAGCAGCTGGGAAGAGACCCAGTACTTC
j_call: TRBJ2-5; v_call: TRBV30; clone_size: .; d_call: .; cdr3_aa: CAWNSGGSLAQYF; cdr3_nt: TGTGCCTGGAACTCCGGGGGCTCCTTGGCCCAGTACTTC
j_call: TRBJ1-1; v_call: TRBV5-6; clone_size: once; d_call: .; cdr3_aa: CASSPGGGVNTEAFF; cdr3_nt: TGTGCCAGCAGCCCGGGGGGCGGGGTGAACACTGAAGCTTTCTTT
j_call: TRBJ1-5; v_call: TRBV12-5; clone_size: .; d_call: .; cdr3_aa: CASDLEGGRGQPQHF; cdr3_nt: TGTGCTAGTGATTTGGAGGGGGGGCGCGGTCAGCCCCAGCATTTT
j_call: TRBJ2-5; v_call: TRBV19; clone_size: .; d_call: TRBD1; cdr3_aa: CASSMGQVLTRETQYF; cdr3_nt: TGTGCCAGTAGTATGGGACAGGTTCTCACTAGAGAGACCCAGTACTTC
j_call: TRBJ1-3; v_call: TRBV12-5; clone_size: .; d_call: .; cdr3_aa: CASGLVPPGNTIYF; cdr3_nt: TGTGCTAGTGGTTTGGTTCCCCCCGGAAACACCATATATTTT
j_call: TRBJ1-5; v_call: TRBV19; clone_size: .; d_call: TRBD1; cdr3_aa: CASMSGDRVVQPQHF; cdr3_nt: TGTGCCAGTATGTCCGGGGACAGGGTCGTTCAGCCCCAGCATTTT
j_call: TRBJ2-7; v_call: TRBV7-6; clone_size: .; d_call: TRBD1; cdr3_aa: CASSLAAGTGGYEQYF; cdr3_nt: TGTGCCAGCAGCTTAGCGGCCGGGACAGGGGGCTACGAGCAGTACTTC
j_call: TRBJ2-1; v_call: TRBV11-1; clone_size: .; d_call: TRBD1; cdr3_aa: CASRPPGTGSDNEQFF; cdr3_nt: TGTGCCAGCAGACCCCCCGGGACAGGGTCCGACAATGAGCAGTTCTTC
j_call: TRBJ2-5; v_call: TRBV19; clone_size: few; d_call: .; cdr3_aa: CASQTVAGTQETQYF; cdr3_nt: TGTGCCAGTCAAACCGTGGCAGGCACCCAGGAGACCCAGTACTTC